This T cell receptor (beta chain) derives from a study of T cell repertoires in urothelial bladder cancer. Trimming took off 2 bases at V and 8 bases at J, with 18 bases between the two ends. The CDR3 loop spans 15 amino acids. Germline CDR1 reads KGHSH; CDR2 reads LQKENI. The method was immunoSEQ multiplex PCR; TCRdb's version includes in-frame clones alone and lacks a portion of them. Of under 13,000 clones listed, roughly 72% were seen once; the top ten hold around 7.3%. The sample taken for sequencing was tumor-infiltrating cells from bladder cancer. The rearrangement uses TRBV18 and TRBJ1-2; D is ambiguous. This sequence was found in a human donor with a benign inflammatory bladder lesion. This chain's CDR3 is CASSPLEATSRGYTF. The DNA for the CDR3 is TGTGCCAGCTCACCATTAGAGGCAACTAGCAGGGGCTACACCTTC.